This T cell receptor (beta chain) was recovered during a study of cytomegalovirus exposure and HLA in healthy donors. A multiplex PCR was run with 60 Vbeta primers and 13 Jbeta primers. Sequencing was performed with immunoSEQ multiplex PCR; in TCRdb, only in-frame clones are kept and a portion is missing. The sample gives over 80,000 clones, approximately 69% of which show up once; 5.9% is in the top ten. General study points: In an earlier analysis, productive rearrangement rates for most beta V segments clustered near 87% or 30%. Upon later analysis, TCR association rates were observed to vary by HLA locus, being highest for DRB1 and lowest for HLA-C.

As for the donors, each was a healthy bone marrow donor. About this clone: The antigen remains unidentified.

V gave up 3 bases and J gave up 5 bases, with 14 bases separating them. CDR3 size: 16 residues. Looked up from germline, CDR1 is MGHRA and CDR2 is YSYEKL. Sequencing was carried out using PBMCs. The source is a boy aged 5-17 years in good health and CMV-seropositive. The J gene is TRBJ1-6, the V gene TRBV4-1; D perhaps matches TRBD1 (6 bases). CDR3 nucleotides: TGCGCCAGCAGCCATAAACAGGGTGGTGATAATTCACCCCTCCACTTT. Translation gives CASSHKQGGDNSPLHF.